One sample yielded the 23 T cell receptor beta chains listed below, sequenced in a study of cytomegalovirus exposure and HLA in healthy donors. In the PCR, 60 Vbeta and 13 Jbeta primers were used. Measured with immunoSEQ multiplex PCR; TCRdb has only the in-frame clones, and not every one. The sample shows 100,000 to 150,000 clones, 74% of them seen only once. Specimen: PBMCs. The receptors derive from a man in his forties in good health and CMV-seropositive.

This CDR3 reads CSTQGAGTFGGNEQFF. CDR3 coding DNA: TGTTCCACGCAAGGGGCGGGGACCTTTGGTGGCAATGAGCAGTTCTTC. The J gene is TRBJ2-1, the V gene TRBV7-9, with D maybe TRBD2 (6 bases). The CDR3 spans 16 residues. Per the germline V gene, CDR1 is SEHNR and CDR2 is FQNEAQ (reference sequence).

DNA for the CDR3: TGTGCCAGCAGTTTTCTCCAGGGGGCGCAGGAGCAGTTCTTC. Protein sequence: CASSFLQGAQEQFF. The chain combines TRBV28 with TRBJ2-1; TRBD1 matches at 8 bases. The germline V gene encodes CDR1 MDHEN and CDR2 SYDVKM. The CDR3 spans 14 residues. Unmatched junction bases numbered 8, after V lost 3 bases and J lost 10 bases.

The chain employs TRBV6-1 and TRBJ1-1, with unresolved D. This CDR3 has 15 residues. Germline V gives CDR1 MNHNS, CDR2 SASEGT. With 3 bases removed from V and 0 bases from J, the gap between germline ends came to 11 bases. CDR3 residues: CASSDWSSLNTEAFF. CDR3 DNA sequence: TGTGCCAGCAGTGATTGGTCGAGCCTGAACACTGAAGCTTTCTTT.

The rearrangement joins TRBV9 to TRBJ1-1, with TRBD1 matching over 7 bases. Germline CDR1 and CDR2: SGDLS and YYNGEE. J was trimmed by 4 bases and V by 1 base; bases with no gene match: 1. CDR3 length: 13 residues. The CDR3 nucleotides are TGTGCCAGCAGCGTATCAGGGGGCACTGAAGCTTTCTTT. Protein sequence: CASSVSGGTEAFF.

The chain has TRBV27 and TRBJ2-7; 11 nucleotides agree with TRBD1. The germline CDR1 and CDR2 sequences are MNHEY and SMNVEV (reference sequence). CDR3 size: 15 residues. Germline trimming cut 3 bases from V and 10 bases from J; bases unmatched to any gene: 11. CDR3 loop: CASSFLDRGLLPQYF. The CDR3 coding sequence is TGTGCCAGCAGTTTCTTGGACAGGGGGCTATTACCCCAGTACTTC.

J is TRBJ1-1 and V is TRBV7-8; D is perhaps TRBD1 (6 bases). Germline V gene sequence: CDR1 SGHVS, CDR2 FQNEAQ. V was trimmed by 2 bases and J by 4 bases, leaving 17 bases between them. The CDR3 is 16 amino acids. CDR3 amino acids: CASSLSQGRGGTEAFF. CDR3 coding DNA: TGTGCCAGCAGCTTATCGCAGGGGCGCGGTGGCACTGAAGCTTTCTTT.

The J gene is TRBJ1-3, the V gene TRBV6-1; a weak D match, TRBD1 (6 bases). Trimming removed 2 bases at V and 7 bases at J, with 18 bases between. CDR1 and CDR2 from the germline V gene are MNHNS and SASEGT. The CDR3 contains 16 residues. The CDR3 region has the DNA TGTGCCAGCAGTGAAAAAGTCCAGGGGATCGGCAACACCATATATTTT. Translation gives CASSEKVQGIGNTIYF.

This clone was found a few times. The chain's CDR3 is CASSYLRGRETQYF. Written as DNA, the CDR3 is TGTGCCAGCAGTTATTTGAGGGGGCGAGAGACCCAGTACTTC. The chain couples TRBV6-5 to TRBJ2-5; 7 nucleotides line up with TRBD1. The CDR3 extends over 14 amino acids. Per germline, CDR1 MNHEY and CDR2 SVGAGI. With V trimmed by 3 bases and J by 4 bases, 5 bases remained unmatched.

CDR3 in DNA: TGCGCCAGCAGCTCCTACCTCATGAACACTGAAGCTTTCTTT. Translated: CASSSYLMNTEAFF. V usage is TRBV5-1 and J usage is TRBJ1-1; D gene unclear. The ends were cut back, 3 bases at V and 0 bases at J, with 9 bases in the middle. Germline CDR1 is SGHRS and CDR2 is YFSETQ. The CDR3 consists of 14 residues.

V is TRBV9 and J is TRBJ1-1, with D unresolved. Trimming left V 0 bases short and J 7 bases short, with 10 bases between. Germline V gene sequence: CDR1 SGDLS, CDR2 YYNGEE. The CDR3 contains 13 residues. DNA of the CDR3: TGTGCCAGCAGCGTAGGACACCAGCTTGAAGCTTTCTTT. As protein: CASSVGHQLEAFF.

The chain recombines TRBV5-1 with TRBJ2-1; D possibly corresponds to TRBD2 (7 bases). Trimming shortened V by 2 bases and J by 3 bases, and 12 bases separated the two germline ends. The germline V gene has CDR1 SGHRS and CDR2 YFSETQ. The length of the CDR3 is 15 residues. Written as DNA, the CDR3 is TGCGCCAGCAGCTTAGGGGGGGGCCTCTACAATGAGCAGTTCTTC. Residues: CASSLGGGLYNEQFF.

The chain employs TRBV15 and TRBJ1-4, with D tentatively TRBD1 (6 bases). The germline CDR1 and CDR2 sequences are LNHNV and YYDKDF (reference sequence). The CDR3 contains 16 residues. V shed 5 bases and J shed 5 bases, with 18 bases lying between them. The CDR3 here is CATSLRRGTGNEKLFF. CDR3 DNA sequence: TGTGCCACCAGCCTCCGAAGGGGGACGGGAAATGAAAAACTGTTTTTT.

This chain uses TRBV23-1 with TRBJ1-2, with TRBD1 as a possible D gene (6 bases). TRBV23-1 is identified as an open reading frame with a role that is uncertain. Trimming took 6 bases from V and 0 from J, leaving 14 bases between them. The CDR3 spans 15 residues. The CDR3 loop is CASSWCRGTNYGYTF. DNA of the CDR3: TGCGCCAGCAGCTGGTGCAGGGGAACTAACTATGGCTACACCTTC.

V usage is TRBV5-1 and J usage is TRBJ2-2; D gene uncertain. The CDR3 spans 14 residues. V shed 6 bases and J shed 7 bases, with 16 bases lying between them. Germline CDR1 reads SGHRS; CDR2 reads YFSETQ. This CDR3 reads CASTGGSFGGELFF. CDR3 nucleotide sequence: TGCGCCAGCACGGGTGGCTCGTTTGGCGGGGAGCTGTTTTTT.

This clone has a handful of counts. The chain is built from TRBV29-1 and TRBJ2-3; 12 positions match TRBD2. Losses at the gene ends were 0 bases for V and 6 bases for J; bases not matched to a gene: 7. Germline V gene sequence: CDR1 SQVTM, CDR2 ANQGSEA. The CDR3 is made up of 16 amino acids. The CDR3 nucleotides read TGCAGCGTTGAAGATTGGGCTAGCGGGAGGGTGGATACGCAGTATTTT. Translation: CSVEDWASGRVDTQYF.

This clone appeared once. The CDR3 spells CASSEVPGKTNQPQHF. The CDR3 DNA sequence: TGTGCCAGCAGTGAAGTACCAGGGAAAACCAATCAGCCCCAGCATTTT. The chain couples TRBV6-1 to TRBJ1-5, with a tentative D call TRBD1 (5 bases). This CDR3 comprises 16 residues. Trimming cost V 1 base and J 3 bases, with 13 bases left between them. The germline V gene encodes CDR1 MNHNS and CDR2 SASEGT.

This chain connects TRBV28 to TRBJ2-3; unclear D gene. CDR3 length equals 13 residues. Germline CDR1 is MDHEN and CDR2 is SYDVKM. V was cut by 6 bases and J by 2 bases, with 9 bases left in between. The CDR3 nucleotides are TGTGCCAGCAGGCGCCTCTCCACAGATACGCAGTATTTT. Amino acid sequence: CASRRLSTDTQYF.

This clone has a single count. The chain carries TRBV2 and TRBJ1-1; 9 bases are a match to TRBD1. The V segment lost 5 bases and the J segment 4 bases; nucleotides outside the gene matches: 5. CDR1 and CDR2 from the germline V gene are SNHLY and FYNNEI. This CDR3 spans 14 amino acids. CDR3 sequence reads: CASSYRGQVTEAFF. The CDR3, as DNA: TGTGCCAGCAGTTACAGGGGGCAGGTCACTGAAGCTTTCTTT. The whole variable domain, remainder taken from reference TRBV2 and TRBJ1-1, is EPEVTQTPSHQVTQMGQEVILRCVPISNHLYFYWYRQILGQKVEFLVSFYNNEISEKSEIFDDQFSVERPDGSNFTLKIRSTKLEDSAMYFCASSYRGQVTEAFFGQGTRLTVV.

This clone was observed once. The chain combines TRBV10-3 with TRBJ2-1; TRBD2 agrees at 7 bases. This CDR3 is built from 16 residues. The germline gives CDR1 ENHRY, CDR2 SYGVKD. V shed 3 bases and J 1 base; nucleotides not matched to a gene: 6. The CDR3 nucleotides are TGTGCCATCAGTGAAGGGCTAGCGGTATCCTACAATGAGCAGTTCTTC. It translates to CAISEGLAVSYNEQFF.

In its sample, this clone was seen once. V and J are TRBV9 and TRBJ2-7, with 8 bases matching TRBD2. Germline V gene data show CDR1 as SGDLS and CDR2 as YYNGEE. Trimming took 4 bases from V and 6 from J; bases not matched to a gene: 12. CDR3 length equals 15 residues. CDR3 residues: CASSRRQDAGGEQYF. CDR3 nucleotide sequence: TGTGCCAGCAGCAGACGACAGGACGCGGGGGGCGAGCAGTACTTC.

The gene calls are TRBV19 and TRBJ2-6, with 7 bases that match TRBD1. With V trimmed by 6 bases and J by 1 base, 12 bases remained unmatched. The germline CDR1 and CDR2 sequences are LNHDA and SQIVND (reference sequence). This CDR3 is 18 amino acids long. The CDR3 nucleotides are TGTGCCAGTAGGACGCCTGGACAGGAAATATCTGGGGCCAACGTCCTGACTTTC. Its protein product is CASRTPGQEISGANVLTF. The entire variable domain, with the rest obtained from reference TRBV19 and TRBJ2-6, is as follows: DGGITQSPKYLFRKEGQNVTLSCEQNLNHDAMYWYRQDPGQGLRLIYYSQIVNDFQKGDIAEGYSVSREKKESFPLTVTSAQKNPTAFYLCASRTPGQEISGANVLTFGAGSRLTVL.

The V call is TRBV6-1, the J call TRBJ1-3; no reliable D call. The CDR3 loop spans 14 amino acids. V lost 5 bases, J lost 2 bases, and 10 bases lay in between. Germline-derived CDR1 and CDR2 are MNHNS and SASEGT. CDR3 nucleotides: TGTGCCAGCAGTCGAGACACCGCTGGAAACACCATATATTTT. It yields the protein CASSRDTAGNTIYF.

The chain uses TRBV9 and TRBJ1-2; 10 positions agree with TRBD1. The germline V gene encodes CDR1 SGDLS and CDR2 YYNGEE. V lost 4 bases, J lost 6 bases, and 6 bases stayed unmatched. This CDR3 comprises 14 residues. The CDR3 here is CASSTGTGVDGYTF. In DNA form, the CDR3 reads TGTGCCAGCAGCACAGGGACAGGGGTGGATGGCTACACCTTC.